This T cell receptor (beta chain) originates from a study of early T cells in non-severe SARS-CoV-2 infection. Study context: Unsorted whole-blood RNA was sequenced in bulk, leaving chains unpaired. Study results and limitations: Reliance on VDJdb matching favored anti-spike CD8 responses; private and CD4 specificities were missed.

Unique molecular identifiers were affixed to single, distinct cDNA molecules. TCRdb reprocessed the 5' RACE reads with MiXCR, giving one entry per CDR3 protein. The sample has approximately 39,000 distinct CDR3 sequences; 3.5% to 5% are singletons. This clonotype has a count of ten or more. No antigen is known for it. The TCR comes from an adult who was a healthcare worker with PCR-confirmed SARS-CoV-2 infection or an uninfected control (not recorded which). The sample taken for sequencing was whole blood.

The CDR3 loop is CSVEKGGGNTIYF. CDR3 DNA sequence: TGCAGCGTTGAGAAGGGAGGTGGAAACACCATATATTTT. The chain is built from TRBV29-1 and TRBJ1-3; D is ambiguous. Per the germline V gene, CDR1 is SQVTM and CDR2 is ANQGSEA. The CDR3 has 13 amino acids. The V gene lost 3 bases and the J gene lost 3 bases, with 9 bases spanning the gap.